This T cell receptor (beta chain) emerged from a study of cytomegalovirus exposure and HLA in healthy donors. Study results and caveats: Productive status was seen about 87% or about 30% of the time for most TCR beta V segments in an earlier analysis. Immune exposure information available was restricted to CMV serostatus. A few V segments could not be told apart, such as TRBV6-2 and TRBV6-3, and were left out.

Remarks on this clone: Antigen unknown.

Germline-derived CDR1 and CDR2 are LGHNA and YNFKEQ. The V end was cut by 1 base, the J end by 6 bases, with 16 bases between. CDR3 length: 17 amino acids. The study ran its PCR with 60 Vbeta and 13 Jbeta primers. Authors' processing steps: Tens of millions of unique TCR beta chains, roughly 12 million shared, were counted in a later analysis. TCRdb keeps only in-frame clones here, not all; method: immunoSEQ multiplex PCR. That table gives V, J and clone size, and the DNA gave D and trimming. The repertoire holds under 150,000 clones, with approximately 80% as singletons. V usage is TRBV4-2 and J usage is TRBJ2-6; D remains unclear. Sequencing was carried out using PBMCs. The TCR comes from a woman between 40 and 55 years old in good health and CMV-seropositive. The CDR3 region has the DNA TGTGCCAGCAGCCAAGTAAGGCTGCAGGCTTCGGCCAACGTCCTGACTTTC. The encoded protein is CASSQVRLQASANVLTF.